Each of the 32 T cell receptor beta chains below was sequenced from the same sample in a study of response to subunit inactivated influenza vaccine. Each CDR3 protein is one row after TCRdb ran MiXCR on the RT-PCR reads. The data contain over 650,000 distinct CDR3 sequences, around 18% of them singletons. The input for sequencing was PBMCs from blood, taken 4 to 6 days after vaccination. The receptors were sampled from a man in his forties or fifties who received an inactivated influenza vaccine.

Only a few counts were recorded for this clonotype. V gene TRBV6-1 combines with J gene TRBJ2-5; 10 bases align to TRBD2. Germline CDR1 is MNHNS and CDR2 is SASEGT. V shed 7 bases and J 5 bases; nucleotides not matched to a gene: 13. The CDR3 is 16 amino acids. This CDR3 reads CASNPKSGRDFETQYF. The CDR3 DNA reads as TGTGCCAGCAACCCAAAAAGCGGGAGGGATTTTGAGACCCAGTACTTC.

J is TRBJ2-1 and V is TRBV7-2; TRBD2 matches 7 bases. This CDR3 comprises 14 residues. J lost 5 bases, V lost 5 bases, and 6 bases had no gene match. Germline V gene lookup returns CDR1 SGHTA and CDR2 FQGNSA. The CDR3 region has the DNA TGTGCCAGCAGCGTTACCGGGACTAACAATGAGCAGTTCTTC. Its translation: CASSVTGTNNEQFF.

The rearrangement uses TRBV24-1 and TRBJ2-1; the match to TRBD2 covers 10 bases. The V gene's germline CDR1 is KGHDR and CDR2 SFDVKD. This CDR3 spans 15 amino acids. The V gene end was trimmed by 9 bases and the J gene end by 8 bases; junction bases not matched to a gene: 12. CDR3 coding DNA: TGTGCCACCCAGCCTAGCGGGGGATCTTGGGATGAGCAGTTCTTC. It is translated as CATQPSGGSWDEQFF.

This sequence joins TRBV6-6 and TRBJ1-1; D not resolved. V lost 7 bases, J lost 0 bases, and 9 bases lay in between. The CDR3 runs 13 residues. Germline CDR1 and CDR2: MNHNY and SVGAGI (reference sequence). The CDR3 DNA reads TGTGCCAGCAACCCCGAGTTGAACACTGAAGCTTTCTTT. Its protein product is CASNPELNTEAFF.

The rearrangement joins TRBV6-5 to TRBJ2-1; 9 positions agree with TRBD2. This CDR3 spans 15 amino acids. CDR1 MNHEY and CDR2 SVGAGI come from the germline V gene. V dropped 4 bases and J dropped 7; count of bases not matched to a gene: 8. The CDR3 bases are TGTGCCAGCAGTTCCAATAGCGGGGGTTTGAATGAGCAGTTCTTC. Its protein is CASSSNSGGLNEQFF.

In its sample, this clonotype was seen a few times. The CDR3 spells CASSGLAGGPTDTQYF. The CDR3 nucleotides are TGTGCCAGCAGCGGTCTAGCGGGAGGGCCGACAGATACGCAGTATTTT. The chain uses TRBV7-2 and TRBJ2-3, with TRBD2 matching over 12 bases. V lost 5 bases, J lost 3 bases, and 6 bases stayed unmatched. The germline CDR1 and CDR2 sequences are SGHTA and FQGNSA. The length of the CDR3 is 16 residues.

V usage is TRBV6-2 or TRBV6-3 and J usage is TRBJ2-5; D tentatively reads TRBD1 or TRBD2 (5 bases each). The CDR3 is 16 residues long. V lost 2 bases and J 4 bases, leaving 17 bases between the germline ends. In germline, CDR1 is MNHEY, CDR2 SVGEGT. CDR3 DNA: TGTGCCAGCAGTTACCCCTCGTCGCATGGGGGAGAGACCCAGTACTTC. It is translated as CASSYPSSHGGETQYF.

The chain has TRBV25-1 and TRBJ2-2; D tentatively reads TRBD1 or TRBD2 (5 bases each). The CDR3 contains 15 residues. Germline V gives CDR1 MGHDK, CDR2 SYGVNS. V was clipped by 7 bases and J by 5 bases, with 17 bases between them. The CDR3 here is CASIPPGPGTGELFF. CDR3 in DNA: TGTGCCAGCATCCCCCCGGGACCGGGGACCGGGGAGCTGTTTTTT.

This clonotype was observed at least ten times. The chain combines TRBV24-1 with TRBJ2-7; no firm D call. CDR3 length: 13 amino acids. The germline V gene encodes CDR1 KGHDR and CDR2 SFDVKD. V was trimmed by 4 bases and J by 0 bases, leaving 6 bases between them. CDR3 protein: CATSESSSYEQYF. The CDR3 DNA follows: TGTGCCACCAGTGAATCGAGCTCCTACGAGCAGTACTTC.

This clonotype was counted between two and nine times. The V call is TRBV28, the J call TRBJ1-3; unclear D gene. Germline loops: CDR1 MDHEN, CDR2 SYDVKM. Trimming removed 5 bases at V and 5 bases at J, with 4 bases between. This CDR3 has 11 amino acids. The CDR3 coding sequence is TGTGCCAGCAGTATCCGAAACACCATATATTTT. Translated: CASSIRNTIYF.

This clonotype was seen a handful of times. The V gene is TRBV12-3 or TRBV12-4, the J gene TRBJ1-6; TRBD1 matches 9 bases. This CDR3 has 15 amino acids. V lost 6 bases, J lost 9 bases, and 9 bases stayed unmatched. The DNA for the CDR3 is TGTGCCAGCAGCCTCCCGGGACAGGGTTTTTCACCCCTCCACTTT. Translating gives CASSLPGQGFSPLHF.

CDR3 sequence: CASSTQPWGEETQYF. For the CDR3, the DNA is TGTGCCAGCTCCACGCAACCCTGGGGAGAAGAGACCCAGTACTTC. V usage is TRBV7-2 and J usage is TRBJ2-5, with D possibly TRBD2 on 5 matching bases. The CDR3 loop spans 15 amino acids. V was pared by 8 bases and J by 3 bases, with 19 bases between. CDR1 and CDR2 from the germline V gene are SGHTA and FQGNSA.

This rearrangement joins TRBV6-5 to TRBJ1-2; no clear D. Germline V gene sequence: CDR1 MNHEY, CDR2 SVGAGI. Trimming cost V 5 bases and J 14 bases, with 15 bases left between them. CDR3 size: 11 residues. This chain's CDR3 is CASSAGRASTF. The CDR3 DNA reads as TGTGCCAGCAGTGCTGGAAGGGCATCAACCTTC.

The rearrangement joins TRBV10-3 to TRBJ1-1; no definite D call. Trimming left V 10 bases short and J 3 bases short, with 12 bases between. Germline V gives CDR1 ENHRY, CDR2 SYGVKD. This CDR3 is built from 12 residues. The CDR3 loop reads CASKGRDTEAFF. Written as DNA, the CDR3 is TGTGCCAGCAAAGGGCGGGACACTGAAGCTTTCTTT.

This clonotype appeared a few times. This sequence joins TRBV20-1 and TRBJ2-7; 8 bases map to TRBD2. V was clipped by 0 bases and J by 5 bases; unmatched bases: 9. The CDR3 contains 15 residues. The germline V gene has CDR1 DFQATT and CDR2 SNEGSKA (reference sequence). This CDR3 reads CSAREPGGPVNEQYF. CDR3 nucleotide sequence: TGCAGTGCTAGAGAGCCGGGAGGGCCTGTCAACGAGCAGTACTTC.

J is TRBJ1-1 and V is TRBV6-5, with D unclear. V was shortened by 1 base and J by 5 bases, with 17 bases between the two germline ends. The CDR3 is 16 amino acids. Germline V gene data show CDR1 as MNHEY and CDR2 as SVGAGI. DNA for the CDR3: TGTGCCAGCAGTTACTTCTCTCTAGGCCCCCAGACTGAAGCTTTCTTT. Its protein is CASSYFSLGPQTEAFF.

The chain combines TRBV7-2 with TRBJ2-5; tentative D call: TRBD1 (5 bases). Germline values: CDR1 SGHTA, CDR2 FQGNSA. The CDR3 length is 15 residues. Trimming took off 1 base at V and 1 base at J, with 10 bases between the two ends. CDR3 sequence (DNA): TGTGCCAGCAGCTTAGACCAGGGTCCCCAAGAGACCCAGTACTTC. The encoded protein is CASSLDQGPQETQYF. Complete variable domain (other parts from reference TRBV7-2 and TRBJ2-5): GAGVSQSPSNKVTEKGKDVELRCDPISGHTALYWYRQSLGQGLEFLIYFQGNSAPDKSGLPSDRFSAERTGGSVSTLTIQRTQQEDSAVYLCASSLDQGPQETQYFGPGTRLLVL.

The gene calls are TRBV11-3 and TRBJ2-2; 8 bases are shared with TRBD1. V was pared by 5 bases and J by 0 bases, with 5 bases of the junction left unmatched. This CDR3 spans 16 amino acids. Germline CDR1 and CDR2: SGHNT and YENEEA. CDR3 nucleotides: TGTGCCAGCAGCACATGGACAGGGTCGAACACCGGGGAGCTGTTTTTT. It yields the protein CASSTWTGSNTGELFF. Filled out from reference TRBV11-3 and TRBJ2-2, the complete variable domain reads EAGVVQSPRYKIIEKKQPVAFWCNPISGHNTLYWYLQNLGQGPELLIRYENEEAVDDSQLPKDRFSAERLKGVDSTLKIQPAELGDSAVYLCASSTWTGSNTGELFFGEGSRLTVL.

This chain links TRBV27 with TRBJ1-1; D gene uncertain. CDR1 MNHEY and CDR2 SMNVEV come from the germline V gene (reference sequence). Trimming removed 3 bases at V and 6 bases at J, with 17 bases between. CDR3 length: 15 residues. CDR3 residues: CASSLAVGVSSEAFF. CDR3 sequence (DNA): TGTGCCAGCAGTTTGGCAGTCGGGGTATCTTCTGAAGCTTTCTTT.

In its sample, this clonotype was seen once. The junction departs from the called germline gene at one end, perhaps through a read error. The DNA of the CDR3 is TGTGCTAGCAGCTTAAAAACAGGCACAGATACGCAGTATTTT. This codes for CASSLKTGTDTQYF. The genes are TRBV7-7 and TRBJ2-3; D not resolved. This CDR3 contains 14 residues. The germline gives CDR1 SSHAT, CDR2 FNYEAQ (reference sequence).

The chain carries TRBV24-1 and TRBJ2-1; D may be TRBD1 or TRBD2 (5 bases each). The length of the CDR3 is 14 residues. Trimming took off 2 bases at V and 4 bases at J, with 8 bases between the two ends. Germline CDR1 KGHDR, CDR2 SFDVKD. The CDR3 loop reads CATSDSGRYNEQFF. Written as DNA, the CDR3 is TGTGCCACCAGTGATTCGGGACGGTACAATGAGCAGTTCTTC.

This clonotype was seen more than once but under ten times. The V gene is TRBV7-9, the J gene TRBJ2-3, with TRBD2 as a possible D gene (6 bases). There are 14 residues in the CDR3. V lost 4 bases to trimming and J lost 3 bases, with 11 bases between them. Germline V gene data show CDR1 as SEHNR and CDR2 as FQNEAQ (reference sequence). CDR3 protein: CASSSGRGTDTQYF. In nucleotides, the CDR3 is TGTGCCAGCAGCTCGGGGCGGGGAACAGATACGCAGTATTTT.

CDR3 region: CASSTRTSEDLQTGELFF. The CDR3 bases are TGTGCCAGCAGCACAAGGACTAGCGAGGACCTCCAAACCGGGGAGCTGTTTTTT. The chain has TRBV9 and TRBJ2-2; 9 nucleotides agree with TRBD2. The CDR3 loop spans 18 amino acids. The germline V gene has CDR1 SGDLS and CDR2 YYNGEE. V was clipped by 4 bases and J by 5 bases; unmatched bases: 15.

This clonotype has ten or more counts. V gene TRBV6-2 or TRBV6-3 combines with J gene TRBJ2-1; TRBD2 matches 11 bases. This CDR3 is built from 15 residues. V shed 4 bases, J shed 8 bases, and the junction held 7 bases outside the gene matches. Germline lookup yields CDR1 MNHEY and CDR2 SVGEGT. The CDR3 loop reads CASSFSGRAEDEQFF. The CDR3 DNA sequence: TGTGCCAGCAGTTTTAGCGGGAGGGCCGAGGATGAGCAGTTCTTC.

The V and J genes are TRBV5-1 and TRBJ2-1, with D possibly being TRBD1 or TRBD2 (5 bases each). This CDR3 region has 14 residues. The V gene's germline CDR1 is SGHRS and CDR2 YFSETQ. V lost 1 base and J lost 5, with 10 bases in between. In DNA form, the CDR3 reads TGCGCCAGCAGCTTGCTGGGACGTCACAATGAGCAGTTCTTC. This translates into CASSLLGRHNEQFF.

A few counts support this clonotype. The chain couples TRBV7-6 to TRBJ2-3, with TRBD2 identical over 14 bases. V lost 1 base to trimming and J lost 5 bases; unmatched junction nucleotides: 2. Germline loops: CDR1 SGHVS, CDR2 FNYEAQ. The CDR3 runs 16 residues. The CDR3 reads CASSLVGLAGEDTQYF. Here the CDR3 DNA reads TGTGCCAGCAGCTTAGTGGGACTAGCGGGAGAAGATACGCAGTATTTT.

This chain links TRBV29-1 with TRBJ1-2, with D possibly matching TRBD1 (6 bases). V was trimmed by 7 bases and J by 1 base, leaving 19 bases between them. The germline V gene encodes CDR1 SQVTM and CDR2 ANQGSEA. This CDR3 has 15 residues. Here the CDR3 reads CSATLGAGSNYGYTF. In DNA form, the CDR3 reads TGCAGCGCCACGCTGGGGGCCGGGAGTAACTATGGCTACACCTTC. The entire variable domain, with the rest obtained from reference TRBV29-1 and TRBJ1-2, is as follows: SAVISQKPSRDICQRGTSLTIQCQVDSQVTMMFWYRQQPGQSLTLIATANQGSEATYESGFVIDKFPISRPNLTFSTLTVSNMSPEDSSIYLCSATLGAGSNYGYTFGSGTRLTVV.

CDR3 DNA sequence: TGCAGCGCCCCCGGGAGCGGCTACAATGAGCAGTTCTTC. Encoded protein: CSAPGSGYNEQFF. The chain has TRBV29-1 and TRBJ2-1, with D perhaps matching TRBD2 (6 bases). The V end lost 7 bases, the J end lost 3 bases, and 13 bases lay between the germline ends. This CDR3 is 13 amino acids long. Looked up from germline, CDR1 is SQVTM and CDR2 is ANQGSEA.

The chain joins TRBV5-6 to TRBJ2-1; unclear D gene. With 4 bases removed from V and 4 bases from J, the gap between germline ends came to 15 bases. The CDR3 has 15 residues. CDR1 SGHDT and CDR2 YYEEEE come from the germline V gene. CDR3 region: CASSPLPEGYNEQFF. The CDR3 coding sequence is TGTGCCAGCAGCCCACTGCCGGAAGGATACAATGAGCAGTTCTTC.

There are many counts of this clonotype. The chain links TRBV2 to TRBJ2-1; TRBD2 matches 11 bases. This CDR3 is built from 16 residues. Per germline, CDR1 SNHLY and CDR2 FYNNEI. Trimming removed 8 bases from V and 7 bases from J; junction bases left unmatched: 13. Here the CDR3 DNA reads TGTGCCAGCGCGGAGGAACCGGGACTAGCGGAAAATGAGCAGTTCTTC. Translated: CASAEEPGLAENEQFF.

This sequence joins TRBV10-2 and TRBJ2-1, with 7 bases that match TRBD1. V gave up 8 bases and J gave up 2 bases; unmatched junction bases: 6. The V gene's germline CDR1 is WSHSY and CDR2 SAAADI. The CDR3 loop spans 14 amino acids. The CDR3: CASGTGTAYNEQFF. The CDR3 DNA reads TGCGCCAGCGGGACCGGGACAGCCTACAATGAGCAGTTCTTC.

Here the CDR3 reads CAISESSGRLNTGELFF. The CDR3 DNA is TGTGCCATCAGTGAGTCCAGCGGGAGGCTGAACACCGGGGAGCTGTTTTTT. This chain links TRBV10-3 with TRBJ2-2; 9 bases map to TRBD2. CDR3 size: 17 residues. Germline trimming cut 0 bases from V and 1 base from J; bases unmatched to any gene: 3. Per the germline V gene, CDR1 is ENHRY and CDR2 is SYGVKD.